This paragraph covers one TCR beta chain sequence. No antigen is known for it. The sample belongs to a study of identical twins. The CDR3 consists of 15 residues. General observations from the study: Diverse VJ usage suggested most zero-insertion clonotypes were not invariant T cells.

TCRdb itself ran the 5' RACE reads through MiXCR, one entry per CDR3 protein. The top ten clones hold 1.5% to 2% of a sample with approximately 690,000 distinct CDR3 sequences, 5.5% to 6.5% of them seen once. The chain has TRBV12-3 or TRBV12-4 and TRBJ2-7, with TRBD2 identical over 13 bases. The TCR comes from a man aged 18-30 years in good health. Specimen: naive T cells sorted from blood. The CDR3 protein is CASSRGLAGPYEQCV. The CDR3 coding sequence is TGTGCCAGCAGCAGGGGACTAGCGGGACCCTACGAGCAGTGCGTC.